This note documents a single T cell receptor (beta chain) sequence. Clones were sequenced by immunoSEQ multiplex PCR, and TCRdb holds only the in-frame ones, with some missing. The table lists around 300,000 clones, roughly nine tenths of them singletons. The data are from a study of blood T cell repertoires in COVID-19. Germline V gene data show CDR1 as MRHNA and CDR2 as SNTAGT. V lost 0 bases, J lost 3 bases, and 14 bases lay in between. The CDR3 covers 17 residues. The study drew participants aged about 18 to 89 years from 20 to 30 US areas. The clonotype was recovered from a woman aged 18 to 35 who had recovered from COVID-19. The material sequenced was PBMCs or T cells enriched from blood (not recorded which). This chain uses TRBV6-4 with TRBJ2-2; D may be TRBD1 (5 bases). The CDR3 DNA follows: TGTGCCAGCAGTGACTCGATAGGGGTTATGGACACCGGGGAGCTGTTTTTT. Protein sequence: CASSDSIGVMDTGELFF.